Detailed here is one TCR beta chain. Its antigen is as yet unknown. The data are from a study of shared clonotypes between healthy human individuals. CDR1 and CDR2 from the germline V gene are SGHTA and FQGTGA. CDR3 length: 12 amino acids. V was clipped by 6 bases and J by 7 bases; unmatched bases: 2. Study outcomes and limitations: Non-shared clonotypes displayed generation probabilities falling below those of clonotypes present in all four donors. Larger estimated richness was generally seen in naive subsets than in memory subsets.

Sequencing was performed with immunoSEQ multiplex PCR; in TCRdb, only in-frame clones are kept and a portion is missing. Of about 600,000 clones listed, more than 95% are singletons. The genes are TRBV7-3 and TRBJ2-2; 7 bases agree with TRBD2. The specimen sequenced was naive CD4+ T cells sorted from blood. Subset defined: CD45RA+ positively selected. This receptor was taken from a woman aged 25 to 45 in good health. CDR3 sequence reads: CASRGGSGELFF. CDR3 coding DNA: TGTGCCAGCAGAGGCGGGAGCGGGGAGCTGTTTTTT.